The 2 T cell receptor beta chains below were found in one sample sequenced in a study of blood T cells in healthy people across ages. A sample-barcoded 5' primer and a J-beta primer mix were used in a second PCR of roughly 6 to 11 cycles. TCRdb recomputed calls from the 5' RACE reads with MiXCR, one row per CDR3 protein. This sample has about a million distinct CDR3 sequences, with roughly two fifths found just once. The sequencing sample was made of blood. The receptors were sampled from a man aged 18 to 30 in good health.

The chain joins TRBV20-1 to TRBJ2-5; D is possibly TRBD2 (5 bases). The DNA end is a closer match to TRBJ2-7, so the J assignment may be wrong. The CDR3 runs 12 residues. In germline, CDR1 is DFQATT, CDR2 SNEGSKA (reference sequence). CDR3 loop: CSARTLSYEQYF. CDR3 in DNA: TGCAGTGCCCGGACTTTATCCTACGAGCAGTACTTC.

Here the CDR3 reads CASSPGGAYAYEQYF. The CDR3 nucleotides read TGTGCCAGCAGTCCAGGCGGGGCATACGCCTACGAGCAGTACTTC. The chain couples TRBV6-2 or TRBV6-3 to TRBJ2-7, with D maybe TRBD2 (6 bases). Germline V gives CDR1 MNHEY, CDR2 SVGEGT. The CDR3 totals 15 residues. V dropped 5 bases and J dropped 2 bases, with 16 bases sitting between them.